This T cell receptor (beta chain) stems from a study of T cells in localized non-small cell lung cancer (dated by TCRdb to the early 2020s). For the wider study: The study analyzed T cell repertoires of hundreds of early-stage NSCLC patients, comparing tumors and uninvolved tumor-adjacent lungs. Of the NSCLC patients, over 120 were male and approximately 99 were female, and the mean age was around 70 years. The cohort was made up of around 240 treatment-naive NSCLC patients whose localized lung tumors had been resected.

At diagnosis, peripheral blood, uninvolved tumor-adjacent lung and tumor were collected and were preserved as a mix of fresh-frozen and FFPE material. Blood samples were analyzed as peripheral blood mononuclear cells for TCR repertoire profiling. Beyond this particular receptor, the publication reports: Because of the exploratory design, TCR variables were selected using unadjusted p-values without false-discovery rate correction. Because multi-region sequencing of the tumors was not done, intratumor heterogeneity could not be ruled out. Uninvolved tumor-adjacent lung showed the highest T cell clonality, higher than tumor, which suggests more focused antigenic responses in the uninvolved tumor-adjacent lung. Of the top 100 tumor clones, a median of 57 were detected in paired uninvolved adjacent lung; 28 were also among that lung's top 100. Longer overall survival was associated with higher T cell density in blood, whereas shorter survival was associated with higher clonality in adjacent lung.

With regard to this clone: Its antigen is unknown. Base qualities were left out, and no much larger clone turns up one base away.

The germline ends are 10 bases apart after V is trimmed by 0 bases and J by 4 bases. Looking up the germline V gene (reference sequence) yields CDR1 SGHNT and CDR2 YYREEE. There are 14 amino acids in the CDR3, from cysteine to phenylalanine inclusive. Only CDR3 DNA is held: 42 bases, read in frame from base 1. TCR beta CDR3 regions were sequenced from DNA using the immunoSEQ Assay. The study's own analysis went as follows. T cell density was computed as TCR beta template counts normalized to usable DNA estimated by amplifying housekeeping genes. Richness was estimated with the preseqR package, extrapolating to 400,000 templates for PBMC samples and 120,000 templates for tissue samples. Clonality was defined as one minus Pielou's evenness. To identify tissue-enriched TCRs, differential abundance testing was run on productive amino-acid clonotypes with a minimum total count of 5 and an alpha of 0.1. The Jaccard Index and the Morisita Overlap Index were used to quantify repertoire overlap between compartments. GLIPH grouped TCR beta CDR3s together with public tetramer-defined viral CDR3s, and a viral motif had to include at least three viral sequences and show V-gene enrichment. TCRdb holds this immuneACCESS table with in-frame rearrangements only. Some clones are missing; in checked studies, unresolved V genes explain under half, and the rest has no known cause. D and trimming were read from the DNA, whereas the V and J calls and clone size are those reported in that table. The table for this sample lists under 60,000 clones; roughly 85% of them were counted only once. Over 15% of the sample belongs to the ten largest clones.

The sequence links TRBV5-4 to TRBJ2-5, with no confidently assigned D gene. This material consisted of peripheral blood, taken before any cancer treatment. The sequence derives from a male donor at least 60 years old with stage III squamous cell lung carcinoma. The CDR3 sequence is CASSLDRARETQYF. The DNA sequence follows: TGTGCCAGCAGCTTGGACCGGGCGAGAGAGACCCAGTACTTC.